This TCR beta chain was obtained from a study of blood T cells in healthy people across ages (dated by TCRdb to the mid-2010s). Broadly, across the study: Template switching captured roughly one uniquely barcoded TCR beta cDNA molecule per two T cells in model experiments. Using deep sequencing normalized with unique cDNA molecular identifiers, the study measured how TCR beta repertoire diversity changes with age. The donors were split into four age groups: young (average roughly 15 years), middle-aged (around 37), aged (around 67) and long-lived (approximately 80). Donors of different ages were randomly distributed across sequencing lanes to avoid experimental bias. The study analyzed two additional independent replicas of 1 million unique cDNA reads from the same blood draw for two donors, one aged 18 to 30 and one aged 80 or older. What the work shows at the level of the full study, not this receptor alone: Compared with the aged group, the long-lived group had more naive CD4+ T cells, fewer expanded clones and increased TCR diversity, suggesting age selection. Because the CMV infection status of the donors was unknown, age-related changes in expanded clonotypes may potentially have been confounded. The percentage of naive T cells measured by flow cytometry correlated strongly with observed TCR beta diversity. Observed TCR beta diversity per million T cells fell roughly linearly with age, and a significant reduction was already apparent by age around 40. Bulk unsorted PBMC profiling prevented conclusive comparison of naive and antigen-experienced compartments. Estimates of total diversity based on one million sequenced T cells were considered lower bounds and underestimates.

The roughly 42 donors, aged about 6 to 95 years, were systemically healthy Caucasian individuals from Russia. Each donor gave around 9 milliliters of peripheral blood, collected into EDTA-treated Vacutainer tubes. PBMCs were isolated by Ficoll-Paque density-gradient centrifugation, with at least 6 million obtained per sample. Total RNA, at least 6 micrograms per sample, was extracted from PBMCs with Trizol reagent. For every donor, an aliquot of PBMCs went through flow cytometry to measure the percentages of naive CD45RAhigh/CD27high T cells. Remarks on this clonotype: Its binding antigen is unknown. Per-nucleotide qualities are absent, and no much larger clonotype sits a single base away.

Library generation was performed with 5' RACE. Instrument on record: Illumina HiSeq 2500. A second PCR of about 7 to 12 cycles was performed with a sample-barcoded 5' primer and a J-beta primer mix. A unique molecular identifier was introduced onto each TCR beta cDNA molecule by a template-switch 5' adaptor carrying 12 random nucleotides. At least 2.5 million CDR3-containing paired-end reads were obtained from each sample. First-strand cDNA was synthesized from all RNA with the Mint cDNA synthesis kit, primed by a TRBC-specific oligonucleotide. Following uracil-DNA glycosylase treatment, all cDNA underwent a first 18-cycle PCR with the universal primers M1SS and BC2_uni_R. The authors processed their data as follows. For normalization, 1 million high-quality reads, each with a distinct molecular identifier, were randomly selected from each sample. Instead of being binned into consensus sequences, reads with shared molecular identifiers were discarded. MiTCR, with a Q25 quality threshold and the strictest error-elimination algorithm, was used for CDR3 identification, clonotype clustering and error correction. A nonparametric unseen species model with Euler transformation was used to estimate lower-bound total TCR beta diversity. Using fastp trimming at Q25 and MiXCR clonotype assembly, TCRdb reanalyzed the public sequencing data and kept in-frame beta chains. When rows share a CDR3 protein, they turn into one entry using the most common DNA and genes. The authors' filters were not applied to this entry. Present in this sample are some 730,000 distinct CDR3 sequences, over 20% of which were seen just once. The ten largest clones represent roughly 22% of the sample.

V lost 2 bases and J lost 6 bases, and the count of bases not matched to a germline gene is 5. For CDR1 and CDR2, the germline V gene (reference sequence) lists DFQATT and SNEGSKA. The CDR3 spans 13 residues, from the cysteine through the phenylalanine. Kept here is only the CDR3 DNA, which spans 39 bases and is read in frame from base 1. Recombination joined TRBV20-1 with TRBJ1-2; 8 central bases correspond to TRBD1. Sequenced material: blood. The source is a man between 70 and 80 years old in good health. The CDR3 in this case is CSARIQGGNGYTF. The bases read TGCAGTGCTAGAATACAGGGGGGGAATGGCTACACCTTC.